This T cell receptor (beta chain) was captured by sequencing in a study of cytomegalovirus exposure and HLA in healthy donors. The V and J ends lost 1 base and 2 bases, in that order; junction bases with no gene match: 2. This CDR3 is built from 14 residues. Germline lookup yields CDR1 MNHEY and CDR2 SVGAGI. Remarks on this clone: The target antigen is unknown.

This PCR relied on a set of 60 Vbeta primers and 13 Jbeta primers. Only in-frame clones appear in the TCRdb table, and some are missing; sequencing was by immunoSEQ multiplex PCR. The sample has 180,000 or so clones, 75% to 80% seen once; the top ten hold about 3%. Findings of the study overall: In an earlier analysis, most TCR beta V segments were productive about 87% or about 30% of the time. It was confirmed in vitro that three of the CMV-associated chains were specific for CMV antigens. A cluster of highly shared sequence variants was likely a sequencing artifact. As a later analysis showed, a missense DCLRE1C variant was linked to trimming of TCR beta V- and J-genes.

The receptor's source is a female donor in good health and CMV-seronegative. The rearrangement joins TRBV6-5 to TRBJ2-7; 7 bases agree with TRBD1. Material: PBMCs. CDR3 bases: TGTGCCAGCAGTTACTGGGACAGCCCCTACGAGCAGTACTTC. Residues: CASSYWDSPYEQYF.